The rows below give T cell receptor beta chains drawn from one sample of a study of blood T cell repertoires in COVID-19. Clones were read by immunoSEQ multiplex PCR, and TCRdb kept only the in-frame ones, dropping some. This sample has around 210,000 clones; roughly 85% occur once, and the top ten carry approximately 5%. Sequencing was done on a sample of peripheral blood. These receptors were taken from a man aged 50 to 60 with COVID-19, enrolled during active disease. Each CDR3 is given with its conserved first and last residue. D genes are given only for firm matches. A row's size may be missing; if present it is once, few, many or a size class.

V	J	D	size	DNA	CDR3
TRBV3-1/TRBV3-2	TRBJ2-7	-	-	TGTGCCAGCAGCCACCAGGGGCGCTACGAGCAGTACTTC	CASSHQGRYEQYF
TRBV3-1/TRBV3-2	TRBJ2-7	TRBD2	-	TGTGCCAGCAGCCAACGGCGGGGGGGCCACGAGCAGTACTTC	CASSQRRGGHEQYF
TRBV19	TRBJ1-6	TRBD1	-	TGTGCCAGCTCGGCGACAGGGGATTCACCCCTCCACTTT	CASSATGDSPLHF
TRBV19	TRBJ2-2	-	many	TGTGCCAGTAGTGTACACGGATCGACAGGCAGCCCGAACACCGGGGAGCTGTTTTTT	CASSVHGSTGSPNTGELFF
TRBV6-2/TRBV6-3	TRBJ1-2	-	-	TGTGCCAGCAGTTACAGGAGCTTTCCTAACTATGGCTACACCTTC	CASSYRSFPNYGYTF
TRBV21-1	TRBJ1-2	-	-	TGTGCCAGCAGCAACGGGAACTATGGCTACACCTTC	CASSNGNYGYTF
TRBV6-1	TRBJ2-5	TRBD1	-	TGTGCCAGCAGATACCCCCAGACAGGGGAGGAGACCCAGTACTTC	CASRYPQTGEETQYF
TRBV9	TRBJ1-2	-	many	TGTGCCAGCAGCTCACAGGGCTATGGCTACACCTTC	CASSSQGYGYTF
TRBV6-5	TRBJ1-2	-	-	TGTGCCAGCAGTTACGCCGCTGCGGGGACTAACTATGGCTACACCTTC	CASSYAAAGTNYGYTF
TRBV2	TRBJ2-1	TRBD2	once	TGTGCCAGCATGTCCAGCGGGGGGTACAATGAGCAGTTCTTC	CASMSSGGYNEQFF
TRBV11-2	TRBJ2-7	-	few	TGTGCCAGCAGCTTAGCTCAGGGCGAGCAGTACTTC	CASSLAQGEQYF
TRBV3-1/TRBV3-2	TRBJ2-2	TRBD2	-	TGTGCCAGCAGCCCCAGTGGGCTAGCGGGGCGGGCCGGGGAGCTGTTTTTT	CASSPSGLAGRAGELFF
TRBV5-4	TRBJ1-2	-	-	TGTGCCAGCAGCTTGCGGGGGGGGGAGTTTTATGGCTACACCTTC	CASSLRGGEFYGYTF
TRBV6-6	TRBJ1-1	-	-	TGTGCCAGCAGTTTAACTAACACTGAAGCTTTCTTT	CASSLTNTEAFF
TRBV2	TRBJ2-5	TRBD1	-	TGTGCCAGCAGTGAATCCAGGGGGAAGACCCAGTACTTC	CASSESRGKTQYF
TRBV6-5	TRBJ2-7	-	-	TGTGCCAGCAGTCCTGGCATCTCCTACGAGCAGTACTTC	CASSPGISYEQYF
TRBV2	TRBJ1-1	TRBD1	-	TGTGCCACAAGACAGGGGATAAGGTCGAACACTGAAGCTTTCTTT	CATRQGIRSNTEAFF
TRBV10-3	TRBJ1-4	-	-	TGTGCCATCCGGGGGGGCGTGAATGAAAAACTGTTTTTT	CAIRGGVNEKLFF
TRBV25-1	TRBJ1-3	-	-	TGTGCCAGCAGAGAAACAGGGTTTGGCTCTTCAGGAAACACCATATATTTT	CASRETGFGSSGNTIYF
TRBV6-1	TRBJ2-7	TRBD1	-	TGTGCCAGCAGTGAAGGGGACAGGGTGACCAGAATCCAGTACTTC	CASSEGDRVTRIQYF
TRBV6-5	TRBJ1-2	TRBD1	-	TGTGCCAGCAGCATGGGACAGGTTGGACGCTACACCTTC	CASSMGQVGRYTF
TRBV5-4	TRBJ2-1	-	-	TGTGCCAGCAGCGCGGACTCCCCCTTCTCCTACAATGAGCAGTTCTTC	CASSADSPFSYNEQFF
TRBV3-1/TRBV3-2	TRBJ1-6	-	-	TGTGCCAGCAGCCCCCAGTATAATTCACCCCTCCACTTT	CASSPQYNSPLHF
TRBV9	TRBJ1-6	TRBD1	-	TGTGCCAGCAGCGATGATGACAGGGGGATTAATTCACCCCTCCACTTT	CASSDDDRGINSPLHF
TRBV27	TRBJ1-1	TRBD1	-	TGTGCCAGCAGCAAGGGACAGGGGATCAACACTGAAGCTTTCTTT	CASSKGQGINTEAFF
TRBV7-9	TRBJ2-2	TRBD1	-	TGTGCCAGCAGCTTAATACCCGGGACAGGGGACACCGGGGAGCTGTTTTTT	CASSLIPGTGDTGELFF
TRBV6-5	TRBJ1-2	TRBD1	-	TGTGCCAGCAGTTCCTCAGCCGGGACAGGGCCGTATGGCTACACCTTC	CASSSSAGTGPYGYTF
TRBV5-1	TRBJ1-5	TRBD1	-	TGCGCCAGCAGCTCATCGACAGGGGGCGATCAGCCCCAGCATTTT	CASSSSTGGDQPQHF
TRBV5-1	TRBJ1-3	-	-	TGCGCCAGCAGCGCGGGGAGCTCTGGAAACACCATATATTTT	CASSAGSSGNTIYF
TRBV28	TRBJ1-1	-	-	TGTGCCAGCAGTTTAGCGAGGACGGGGATTGAAGCTTTCTTT	CASSLARTGIEAFF
TRBV7-2	TRBJ2-5	TRBD1	-	TGTGCCAGCAGCCGCTGGGGACAGGGGATGGGAGAGACCCAGTACTTC	CASSRWGQGMGETQYF
TRBV28	TRBJ1-2	-	-	TGTGCCAGCAGTTTCCAATCCAAACAGCCCAACTATGGCTACACCTTC	CASSFQSKQPNYGYTF
TRBV20-1	TRBJ1-2	TRBD1	-	TGCTCTGGACAGGGGGGCTATGGCTACACCTTC	CSGQGGYGYTF
TRBV4-1	TRBJ1-2	TRBD1	-	TGCGCCAGCAGCCAGGACAGGGATAGCCATGGCTACACCTTC	CASSQDRDSHGYTF
TRBV24-1	TRBJ1-5	-	-	TGTGCCACCAGTGCTACAACCAACAGGGCCGATCAGCCCCAGCATTTT	CATSATTNRADQPQHF
TRBV10-1	TRBJ2-1	TRBD1	-	TGCGCCAGCAGTGAGTCAACAGGGGCGCAGTTCTTC	CASSESTGAQFF
TRBV9	TRBJ2-6	-	-	TGTGCCAGCTCTCATATAGGGGCTGGGGCCAACGTCCTGACTTTC	CASSHIGAGANVLTF
TRBV4-1	TRBJ2-1	TRBD1	-	TGCGCCAGCAGCCAAGGGACAGGGAACCCCTCCTACAATGAGCAGTTCTTC	CASSQGTGNPSYNEQFF
TRBV7-2	TRBJ1-2	TRBD1	-	TGTGCCAGCAGCTTATCGGCCAGACCCGGGACAGGGCACTATGGCTACACCTTC	CASSLSARPGTGHYGYTF
TRBV2	TRBJ2-2	-	once	TGTGCCAGCAGTGAATATTACAGAGCGAACACCGGGGAGCTGTTTTTT	CASSEYYRANTGELFF
TRBV5-1	TRBJ1-1	TRBD1	-	TGCGCCAGCAGCTACGGGACAGGGGGTACTGAAGCTTTCTTT	CASSYGTGGTEAFF
TRBV28	TRBJ2-7	-	-	TGTGCCAGCAGTTCCAGCTACGAGCAGTACTTC	CASSSSYEQYF
TRBV6-5	TRBJ1-1	-	-	TGTGCCAGCAATAACAGGGTCTCGGACACTGAAGCTTTCTTT	CASNNRVSDTEAFF
TRBV7-2	TRBJ2-1	TRBD2	-	TGTGCCAGCAGCTTAGATAGCGGGGGGGCCAATGAGCAGTTCTTC	CASSLDSGGANEQFF
TRBV5-4	TRBJ2-7	TRBD1	-	TGTGCCAGCAGCTTTGACCAGGACAGGGCCTACGAGCAGTACTTC	CASSFDQDRAYEQYF
TRBV5-1	TRBJ1-1	-	-	TGCGCCAGCAGCTTGCGGGAGGGCACTGAAGCTTTCTTT	CASSLREGTEAFF
TRBV19	TRBJ2-7	-	-	TGTGCCAGTAGTATAGATTCCTTCTACGAGCAGTACTTC	CASSIDSFYEQYF
TRBV7-2	TRBJ2-7	-	-	TGTGCCAGCAGCTACTCTCAGGGTTACGAGCAGTACTTC	CASSYSQGYEQYF
TRBV24-1	TRBJ2-1	-	-	TGTGCCACCAGTGACAGCCGGACAGCTTACAATGAGCAGTTCTTC	CATSDSRTAYNEQFF
TRBV7-9	TRBJ1-2	TRBD1	-	TGTGCCAGCAGCTCCCTCCCGCGACAGGGGGCGCGCGGCTATGGCTACACCTTC	CASSSLPRQGARGYGYTF
TRBV18	TRBJ1-2	-	-	TGTGCCAGCTCACCGACAGGCTCCCTCTATGGCTACACCTTC	CASSPTGSLYGYTF
TRBV6-5	TRBJ1-5	TRBD1	-	TGTGCCAGCAGCACAGGGGGCATTCAGCCCCAGCATTTT	CASSTGGIQPQHF
TRBV10-2	TRBJ2-7	-	-	TGCGCCAGCAGCCGGGACATCCCTTACGAGCAGTACTTC	CASSRDIPYEQYF
TRBV19	TRBJ2-2	TRBD2	-	TGTGCCAGTAGTACCTTGACTAGCGACACCGGGGAGCTGTTTTTT	CASSTLTSDTGELFF
TRBV9	TRBJ1-2	TRBD1	-	TGTGCCAGCAGCATCACAGGGGGCTATGGCTACACCTTC	CASSITGGYGYTF